The source of this T cell receptor beta chain is a study of shared clonotypes between healthy human individuals. Study results and limitations: Naive subsets tended to show greater estimated richness than memory subsets.

The assay was run at deep level. The authors distributed each subset's genomic DNA evenly over several immunoSEQ plates. Sequenced by immunoSEQ multiplex PCR; TCRdb stores in-frame clones only, minus some. The sample carries a few million clones, roughly 93% recorded once. Terminally differentiated effector memory CD45RA+ cells were excluded by CCR7 positive selection of CD45RO-negative cells. Remarks on this clone: The target antigen is unknown.

V gave up 3 bases and J gave up 5 bases, with 8 bases separating them. The CDR3 runs 14 residues. The germline CDR1 and CDR2 sequences are MNHNS and SASEGT. The sequencing input was naive CD8+ T cells from PBMCs. The sequence was collected from a man aged 18 to 30 in good health. Some clones in this sample may be carry-over from other donors' samples. This chain links TRBV6-1 with TRBJ2-6; perhaps D is TRBD1 or TRBD2 (5 bases each). The CDR3: CASSDGAWANVLTF. In DNA, the CDR3 is TGTGCCAGCAGTGACGGGGCCTGGGCCAACGTCCTGACTTTC.